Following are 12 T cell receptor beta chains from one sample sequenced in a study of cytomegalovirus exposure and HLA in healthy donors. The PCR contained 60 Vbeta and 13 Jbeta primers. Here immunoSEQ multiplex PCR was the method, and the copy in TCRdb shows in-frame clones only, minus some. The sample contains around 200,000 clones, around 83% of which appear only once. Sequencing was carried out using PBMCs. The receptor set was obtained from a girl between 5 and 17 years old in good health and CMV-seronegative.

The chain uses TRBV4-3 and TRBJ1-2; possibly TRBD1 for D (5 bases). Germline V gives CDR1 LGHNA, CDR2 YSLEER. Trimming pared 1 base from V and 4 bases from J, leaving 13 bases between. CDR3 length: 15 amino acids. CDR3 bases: TGCGCCAGCAGCCAAGTATGGGGGGAGGGCTATGGCTACACCTTC. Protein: CASSQVWGEGYGYTF.

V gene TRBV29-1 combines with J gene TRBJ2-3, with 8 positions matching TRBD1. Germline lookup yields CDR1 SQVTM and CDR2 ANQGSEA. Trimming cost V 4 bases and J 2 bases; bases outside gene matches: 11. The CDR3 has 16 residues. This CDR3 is CSVAGSGQENTDTQYF. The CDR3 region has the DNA TGCAGCGTTGCAGGTTCGGGACAGGAGAACACAGATACGCAGTATTTT.

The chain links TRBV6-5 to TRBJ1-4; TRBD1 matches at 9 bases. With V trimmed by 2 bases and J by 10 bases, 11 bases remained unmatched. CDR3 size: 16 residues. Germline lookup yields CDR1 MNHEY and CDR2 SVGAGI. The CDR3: CASSYEVVGQGGKLFF. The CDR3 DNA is TGTGCCAGCAGTTACGAGGTGGTGGGACAGGGCGGAAAACTGTTTTTT.

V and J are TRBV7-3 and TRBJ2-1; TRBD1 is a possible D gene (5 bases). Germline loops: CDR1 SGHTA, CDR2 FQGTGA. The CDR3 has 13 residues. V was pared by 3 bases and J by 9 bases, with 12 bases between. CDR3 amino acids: CASSFPGSSEQFF. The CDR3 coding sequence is TGTGCCAGCAGCTTCCCAGGGTCAAGTGAGCAGTTCTTC.

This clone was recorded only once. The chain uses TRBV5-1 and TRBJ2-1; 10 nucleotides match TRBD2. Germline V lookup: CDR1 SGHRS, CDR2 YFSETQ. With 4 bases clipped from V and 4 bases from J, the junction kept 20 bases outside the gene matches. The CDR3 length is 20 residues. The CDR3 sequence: CASSLSSRSASGSRYNEQFF. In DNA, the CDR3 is TGCGCCAGCAGCCTGTCGAGTAGGTCGGCTAGCGGGAGCAGGTACAATGAGCAGTTCTTC.

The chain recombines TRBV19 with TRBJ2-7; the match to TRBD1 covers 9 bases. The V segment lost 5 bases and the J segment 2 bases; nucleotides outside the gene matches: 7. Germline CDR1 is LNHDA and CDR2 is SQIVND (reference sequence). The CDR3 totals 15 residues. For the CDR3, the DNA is TGTGCCAGTAGTCCGCGGACAGGGGACACCTACGAGCAGTACTTC. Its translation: CASSPRTGDTYEQYF.

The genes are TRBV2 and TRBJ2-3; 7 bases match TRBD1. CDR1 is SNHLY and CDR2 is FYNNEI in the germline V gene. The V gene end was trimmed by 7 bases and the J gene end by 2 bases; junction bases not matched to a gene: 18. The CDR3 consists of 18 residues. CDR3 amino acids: CASTKSPGGILITDTQYF. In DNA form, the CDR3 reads TGTGCCAGCACCAAATCGCCAGGGGGAATTCTTATCACAGATACGCAGTATTTT.

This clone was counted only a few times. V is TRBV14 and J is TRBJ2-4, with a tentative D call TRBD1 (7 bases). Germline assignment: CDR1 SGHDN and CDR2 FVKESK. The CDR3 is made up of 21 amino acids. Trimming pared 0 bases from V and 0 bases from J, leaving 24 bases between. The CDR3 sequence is CASSQEWRGQNVGLAKNIQYF. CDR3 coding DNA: TGTGCCAGCAGCCAAGAATGGAGGGGACAGAATGTCGGACTAGCCAAAAACATTCAGTACTTC. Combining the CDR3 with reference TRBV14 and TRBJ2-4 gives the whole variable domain EAGVTQFPSHSVIEKGQTVTLRCDPISGHDNLYWYRRVMGKEIKFLLHFVKESKQDESGMPNNRFLAERTGGTYSTLKVQPAELEDSGVYFCASSQEWRGQNVGLAKNIQYFGAGTRLSVL.

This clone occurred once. The CDR3 protein is CSVDGRDYEQYF. Written as DNA, the CDR3 is TGCAGCGTTGATGGCAGGGACTACGAGCAGTACTTC. The chain has TRBV29-1 and TRBJ2-7; D possibly corresponds to TRBD1 (5 bases). Deletions cut 3 bases from V and 3 bases from J, with 9 bases between. The germline CDR1 and CDR2 sequences are SQVTM and ANQGSEA. CDR3 length: 12 residues.

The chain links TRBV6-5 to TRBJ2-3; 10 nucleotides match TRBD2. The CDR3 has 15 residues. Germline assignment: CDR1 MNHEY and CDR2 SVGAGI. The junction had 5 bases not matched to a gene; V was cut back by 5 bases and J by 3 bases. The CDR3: CASSVSSGGTDTQYF. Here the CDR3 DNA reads TGTGCCAGCAGTGTGTCTAGCGGGGGAACAGATACGCAGTATTTT.

The CDR3 spells CASSLKSTGGGEKLFF. CDR3 coding DNA: TGCGCCAGCAGCTTGAAATCAACAGGGGGTGGCGAAAAACTGTTTTTT. The chain has TRBV5-1 and TRBJ1-4; TRBD1 matches at 8 bases. CDR1 SGHRS and CDR2 YFSETQ come from the germline V gene. V was pared by 1 base and J by 8 bases, with 10 bases of the junction left unmatched. The CDR3 has 16 residues.

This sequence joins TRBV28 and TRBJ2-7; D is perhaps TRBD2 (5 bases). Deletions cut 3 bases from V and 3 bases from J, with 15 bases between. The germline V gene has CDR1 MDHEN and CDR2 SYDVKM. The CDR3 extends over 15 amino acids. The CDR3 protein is CASSFVRDGRYEQYF. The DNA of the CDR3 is TGTGCCAGCAGTTTCGTGAGGGATGGGCGCTACGAGCAGTACTTC.